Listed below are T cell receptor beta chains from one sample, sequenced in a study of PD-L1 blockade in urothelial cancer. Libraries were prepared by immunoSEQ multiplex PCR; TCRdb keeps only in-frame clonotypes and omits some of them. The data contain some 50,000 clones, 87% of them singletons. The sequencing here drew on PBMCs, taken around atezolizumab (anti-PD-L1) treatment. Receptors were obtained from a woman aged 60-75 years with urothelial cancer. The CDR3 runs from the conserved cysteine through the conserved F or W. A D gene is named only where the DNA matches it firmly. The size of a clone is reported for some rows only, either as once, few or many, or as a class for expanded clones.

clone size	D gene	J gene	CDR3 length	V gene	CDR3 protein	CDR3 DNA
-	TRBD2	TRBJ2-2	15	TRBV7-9	CASSSSGGNTGELFF	TGTGCCAGCAGCTCTAGCGGGGGGAACACCGGGGAGCTGTTTTTT
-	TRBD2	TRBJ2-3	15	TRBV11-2	CASSLAGGAADTQYF	TGTGCCAGCAGCTTAGCGGGGGGGGCCGCAGATACGCAGTATTTT
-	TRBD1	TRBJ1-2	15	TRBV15	CATSRAVDRVYGYTF	TGTGCCACCAGCAGAGCGGTGGACAGGGTCTATGGCTACACCTTC
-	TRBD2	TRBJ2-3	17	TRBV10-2	CASSDPGLAGVVDTQYF	TGCGCCAGCAGTGACCCGGGACTAGCGGGAGTGGTAGATACGCAGTATTTT
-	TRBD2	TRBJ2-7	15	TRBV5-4	CASSLVAGGSYEQYF	TGTGCCAGCAGCTTGGTAGCGGGGGGATCCTACGAGCAGTACTTC
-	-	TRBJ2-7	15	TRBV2	CASRKLANPTYEQYF	TGTGCCAGCAGGAAACTAGCCAACCCTACCTACGAGCAGTACTTC
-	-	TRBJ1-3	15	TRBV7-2	CASSLQGSTGNTIYF	TGTGCCAGCAGCTTACAGGGGTCTACTGGAAACACCATATATTTT
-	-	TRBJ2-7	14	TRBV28	CASSPDREDYEQYF	TGTGCCAGCAGTCCGGACAGAGAGGACTACGAGCAGTACTTC
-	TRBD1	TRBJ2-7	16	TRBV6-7	CASSYYDHRGPAEQYF	TGTGCCAGCAGTTACTATGATCACAGGGGGCCGGCCGAGCAGTACTTC
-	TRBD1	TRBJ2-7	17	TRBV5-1	CASSSGQGVAFGYEQYF	TGCGCCAGCAGCTCCGGACAGGGGGTTGCCTTCGGCTACGAGCAGTACTTC
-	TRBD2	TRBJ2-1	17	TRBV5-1	CASSFTSGAESYNEQFF	TGCGCCAGCAGCTTCACTAGCGGGGCGGAAAGCTACAATGAGCAGTTCTTC
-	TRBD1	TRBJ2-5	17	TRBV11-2	CASSLGRGQGAGETQYF	TGTGCCAGCAGCTTAGGGAGGGGACAGGGGGCTGGAGAGACCCAGTACTTC
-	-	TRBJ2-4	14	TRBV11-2	CASSTGLAKNIQYF	TGTGCCAGCAGCACCGGACTAGCCAAAAACATTCAGTACTTC
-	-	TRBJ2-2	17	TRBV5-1	CASSLDRFSLFSGELFF	TGCGCCAGCAGCTTAGACAGGTTCAGTCTCTTCTCCGGGGAGCTGTTTTTT
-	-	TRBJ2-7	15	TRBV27	CASSSGTPDIYEQYF	TGTGCCAGCAGTTCGGGAACCCCTGATATCTACGAGCAGTACTTC
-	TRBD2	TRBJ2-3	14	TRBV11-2	CASTGLAGMGTQYF	TGTGCCAGCACCGGACTAGCTGGTATGGGTACGCAGTATTTT
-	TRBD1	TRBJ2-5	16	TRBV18	CASSPPGQGIRETQYF	TGTGCCAGCTCACCACCTGGACAGGGAATACGAGAGACCCAGTACTTC
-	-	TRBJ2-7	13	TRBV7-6	CASSFGQTYEQYF	TGTGCCAGCAGCTTTGGACAGACCTACGAGCAGTACTTC
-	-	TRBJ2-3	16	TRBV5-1	CASSLEGGWSTDTQYF	TGCGCCAGCAGCTTGGAAGGGGGATGGAGCACAGATACGCAGTATTTT
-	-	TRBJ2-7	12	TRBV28	CASREGAYEQYF	TGTGCCAGCAGAGAAGGAGCCTACGAGCAGTACTTC
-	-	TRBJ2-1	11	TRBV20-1	CSALLSNEQFF	TGCAGTGCTCTACTAAGCAATGAGCAGTTCTTC
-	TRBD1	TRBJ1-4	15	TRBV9	CASSVAGQGNEKLFF	TGTGCCAGCAGCGTAGCGGGACAGGGAAATGAAAAACTGTTTTTT
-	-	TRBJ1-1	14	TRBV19	CASSMQGEWAEAFF	TGTGCCAGTAGTATGCAGGGTGAATGGGCTGAAGCTTTCTTT
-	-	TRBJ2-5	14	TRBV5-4	CASSLRGGQETQYF	TGTGCCAGCAGCTTGCGAGGGGGCCAAGAGACCCAGTACTTC
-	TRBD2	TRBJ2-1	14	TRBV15	CATSRDRRGYEQFF	TGTGCCACCAGCAGAGATAGGCGGGGGTATGAGCAGTTCTTC
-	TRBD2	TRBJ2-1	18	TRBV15	CATSNLDGTISSYNEQFF	TGTGCCACCAGCAACCTTGACGGGACTATTAGCTCCTACAATGAGCAGTTCTTC
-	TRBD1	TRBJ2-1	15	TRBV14	CASSQGQGFYNEQFF	TGTGCCAGCAGCCAGGGACAGGGATTCTACAATGAGCAGTTCTTC
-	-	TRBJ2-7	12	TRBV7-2	CASFNGGYEQYF	TGTGCCAGCTTTAACGGGGGTTACGAGCAGTACTTC
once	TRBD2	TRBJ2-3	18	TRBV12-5	CASGLGVAGPPSTDTQYF	TGTGCTAGTGGCCTCGGGGTAGCGGGACCTCCTAGCACAGATACGCAGTATTTT
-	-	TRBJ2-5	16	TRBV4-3	CASSQGLGALQETQYF	TGCGCCAGCAGCCAAGGTTTGGGGGCATTACAAGAGACCCAGTACTTC
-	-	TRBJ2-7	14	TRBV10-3	CAISGIADSYEQYF	TGTGCCATCAGTGGTATAGCGGACTCCTACGAGCAGTACTTC